The 24 T cell receptor beta chains below come from one sample, sequenced in a study of shared clonotypes between healthy human individuals. Naive CD8 cells lacked CD45RO and underwent positive selection for CCR7, leaving out terminally differentiated effector memory CD45RA+ cells. Some clones are missing from TCRdb's copy, which holds only in-frame ones; the method was immunoSEQ multiplex PCR. The repertoire holds about 820,000 clones, with about 92% as singletons. The sequenced material came from naive CD8+ T cells sorted from blood. The receptors were gathered from a man under 40 in good health.

With respect to this clone: The sample carries other DNA sequences with the same CDR3. The chain uses TRBV7-9 and TRBJ2-7; D not resolved. Germline-derived CDR1 and CDR2 are SEHNR and FQNEAQ (reference sequence). The V end lost 3 bases, the J end lost 1 base, and 4 bases lay between the germline ends. The CDR3 spans 12 residues. This chain's CDR3 is CASSFGSYEQYF. CDR3 DNA sequence: TGTGCCAGCAGCTTCGGATCCTACGAGCAGTACTTC.

The rearrangement joins TRBV5-1 to TRBJ2-1; 10 bases are a match to TRBD2. V was clipped by 0 bases and J by 3 bases; unmatched bases: 6. The CDR3 loop spans 17 amino acids. Germline lookup yields CDR1 SGHRS and CDR2 YFSETQ. CDR3 sequence reads: CASSLGSSGSFYNEQFF. The CDR3 nucleotides are TGCGCCAGCAGCTTGGGGTCTAGCGGGAGTTTCTACAATGAGCAGTTCTTC.

In the case of this clone: The same CDR3 also results from other DNA sequences found in this sample. The rearrangement links TRBV7-6 to TRBJ2-7, with D unclear. The CDR3 totals 12 residues. Germline CDR1 and CDR2: SGHVS and FNYEAQ. Trimming left V 4 bases short and J 4 bases short, with 8 bases between. In nucleotides, the CDR3 is TGTGCCAGCAGCTCAGTCAGTTACGAGCAGTACTTC. Translation: CASSSVSYEQYF.

V and J are TRBV29-1 and TRBJ2-7, with D perhaps TRBD1 (6 bases). Germline V gene data show CDR1 as SQVTM and CDR2 as ANQGSEA. The germline V and J ends were trimmed by 0 bases and 3 bases, with 9 bases remaining between them. The CDR3 loop spans 13 amino acids. CDR3 sequence: CSVEEGANYEQYF. CDR3 bases: TGCAGCGTTGAAGAGGGGGCCAACTACGAGCAGTACTTC.

V usage is TRBV5-1 and J usage is TRBJ2-3; no clear D gene. Germline V CDR1 and CDR2: SGHRS, YFSETQ. The CDR3 runs 13 residues. V gave up 5 bases and J gave up 4 bases, with 11 bases separating them. The CDR3 DNA is TGCGCCAGCAGTCCCGTTCTCTCAGATACGCAGTATTTT. This gives the protein CASSPVLSDTQYF.

The genes are TRBV2 and TRBJ2-1, with D possibly TRBD2 on 6 matching bases. Trimming pared 8 bases from V and 4 bases from J, leaving 21 bases between. Per the germline V gene, CDR1 is SNHLY and CDR2 is FYNNEI. CDR3 length: 16 residues. CDR3 in DNA: TGTGCCAGCTCCCCGGGTGGGGGGATTGGTTACAATGAGCAGTTCTTC. Translated, it gives CASSPGGGIGYNEQFF.

In regard to this clone: This same CDR3 is encoded by further DNA sequences in the sample. This chain uses TRBV6-5 with TRBJ2-4; D is undetermined. The germline V gene encodes CDR1 MNHEY and CDR2 SVGAGI. CDR3 length: 15 residues. Between the trimmed V and J ends, which lost 0 bases and 0 bases, there was a span of 6 bases. The DNA for the CDR3 is TGTGCCAGCAGTTACTCGACGGGAGCCAAAAACATTCAGTACTTC. This codes for CASSYSTGAKNIQYF.

The chain recombines TRBV18 with TRBJ1-5; the match to TRBD1 covers 7 bases. The CDR3 extends over 21 amino acids. The V and J ends lost 0 bases and 0 bases, in that order; junction bases with no gene match: 17. Germline V CDR1 and CDR2: KGHSH, LQKENI. The CDR3 DNA reads as TGTGCCAGCTCACCACCAAGGTCCGGGACAGCCGTTAATTTTAGCAATCAGCCCCAGCATTTT. Protein: CASSPPRSGTAVNFSNQPQHF.

V gene TRBV27 combines with J gene TRBJ2-1, with a tentative D call TRBD1 (5 bases). V was clipped by 3 bases and J by 13 bases, with 13 bases between them. Per germline, CDR1 MNHEY and CDR2 SMNVEV (reference sequence). CDR3 length: 12 amino acids. This CDR3 reads CASSFIGAPQFF. The CDR3 DNA sequence: TGTGCCAGCAGTTTTATAGGGGCGCCACAGTTCTTC.

This clone was picked up a small number of times. The chain has TRBV7-6 and TRBJ1-4; D remains unclear. The germline CDR1 and CDR2 sequences are SGHVS and FNYEAQ. The CDR3 length is 14 residues. With 5 bases removed from V and 7 bases from J, the gap between germline ends came to 14 bases. DNA of the CDR3: TGTGCCAGCAGCCCCGGCGCAACCCCTGAAAAACTGTTTTTT. Protein: CASSPGATPEKLFF.

The chain links TRBV9 to TRBJ2-3; TRBD2 agrees at 9 bases. V dropped 3 bases and J dropped 4; count of bases not matched to a gene: 21. The V gene's germline CDR1 is SGDLS and CDR2 YYNGEE. This CDR3 has 20 residues. The chain's CDR3 is CASSGEERRGGGRAADTQYF. The CDR3 coding sequence is TGTGCCAGCAGCGGAGAGGAACGCCGCGGTGGCGGGAGGGCCGCAGATACGCAGTATTTT.

This chain joins TRBV6-5 and TRBJ1-5; TRBD1 might be the D (5 bases). CDR3 length: 15 amino acids. Germline CDR1 MNHEY, CDR2 SVGAGI. V dropped 9 bases and J dropped 5 bases, with 20 bases sitting between them. CDR3 residues: CASSLGWAGDQPQHF. CDR3 coding DNA: TGTGCCAGTTCCTTGGGGTGGGCGGGGGATCAGCCCCAGCATTTT.

The chain uses TRBV2 and TRBJ2-1, with 8 positions matching TRBD1. The CDR3 length is 18 residues. Germline-derived CDR1 and CDR2 are SNHLY and FYNNEI. The V segment lost 6 bases and the J segment 5 bases; nucleotides outside the gene matches: 18. In nucleotides, the CDR3 is TGTGCCAGCAGCGGACAGGGTGCATATTGGATTATTGACAATGAGCAGTTCTTC. Translated, it gives CASSGQGAYWIIDNEQFF.

This chain links TRBV4-3 with TRBJ2-5; 7 nucleotides match TRBD2. Per germline, CDR1 LGHNA and CDR2 YSLEER. V shed 0 bases and J 1 base; nucleotides not matched to a gene: 8. The CDR3 totals 17 residues. The CDR3 loop is CASSQEAGPGGQETQYF. CDR3 nucleotides: TGCGCCAGCAGCCAAGAAGCAGGTCCGGGAGGCCAAGAGACCCAGTACTTC.

This clone has ten or more counts. The V and J genes are TRBV9 and TRBJ1-4; TRBD1 aligns across 8 bases. This CDR3 is built from 16 residues. Losses at the gene ends were 4 bases for V and 0 bases for J; bases not matched to a gene: 5. Germline-derived CDR1 and CDR2 are SGDLS and YYNGEE. This CDR3 is CASSSGQVATNEKLFF. Here the CDR3 DNA reads TGTGCCAGCAGCTCGGGACAGGTTGCAACTAATGAAAAACTGTTTTTT.

This sequence joins TRBV28 and TRBJ2-7; 10 bases are a match to TRBD2. The trim removed 10 bases at V and 3 bases at J, leaving 18 bases unmatched. The CDR3 contains 17 residues. Germline V CDR1 and CDR2: MDHEN, SYDVKM. This chain's CDR3 is CATAGFLLAGTNYEQYF. In nucleotides, the CDR3 is TGTGCCACCGCGGGTTTCCTACTAGCGGGAACCAACTACGAGCAGTACTTC.

CDR3 nucleotide sequence: TGTGCCAGTACAGGGGGTAACTCCTACAATGAGCAGTTCTTC. Translated: CASTGGNSYNEQFF. V and J are TRBV6-5 and TRBJ2-1; 8 bases fit TRBD1. V was pared by 9 bases and J by 0 bases, with 4 bases of the junction left unmatched. CDR3 length equals 14 residues. The germline CDR1 and CDR2 sequences are MNHEY and SVGAGI.

The chain employs TRBV21-1 and TRBJ1-5. TRBV21-1 is deemed a pseudogene. CDR3 size: 13 residues. Written as DNA, the CDR3 is TGTGCCAGCAGCAAAGGGACGGGTCAGCCCCAGCATTTT. Protein product: CASSKGTGQPQHF.

V and J are TRBV7-2 and TRBJ2-1, with D uncertain. Germline-derived CDR1 and CDR2 are SGHTA and FQGNSA. V lost 0 bases to trimming and J lost 9 bases, with 9 bases between them. The CDR3 consists of 13 residues. CDR3: CASSLAPLGEQFF. CDR3 coding DNA: TGTGCCAGCAGCTTAGCCCCCTTAGGTGAGCAGTTCTTC.

V gene TRBV13 combines with J gene TRBJ2-1, with 13 bases fitting TRBD2. Germline lookup yields CDR1 PRHDT and CDR2 FYEKMQ (reference sequence). The CDR3 sequence is 20 residues long. The V segment lost 1 base and the J segment 0 bases; nucleotides outside the gene matches: 9. The CDR3 sequence: CASSLERGTSGKSSYNEQFF. CDR3 in DNA: TGTGCCAGCAGCTTAGAGAGGGGGACTAGCGGGAAGAGCTCCTACAATGAGCAGTTCTTC.

The chain joins TRBV14 to TRBJ1-2; 8 nucleotides align to TRBD1. CDR1 and CDR2 from the germline V gene are SGHDN and FVKESK. V gave up 4 bases and J gave up 5 bases; unmatched junction bases: 12. The length of the CDR3 is 16 residues. The DNA for the CDR3 is TGTGCCAGCAGCCCCCGCGGGCAGGACAGGGTGTATGGCTACACCTTC. Protein product: CASSPRGQDRVYGYTF.

The J gene is TRBJ2-5, the V gene TRBV27; no clear D. V lost 8 bases and J 0 bases, leaving 7 bases between the germline ends. The V gene's germline CDR1 is MNHEY and CDR2 SMNVEV (reference sequence). The CDR3 is made up of 12 amino acids. The CDR3 sequence is CASGHNQETQYF. CDR3 nucleotides: TGTGCCAGCGGGCATAACCAAGAGACCCAGTACTTC.

In this sample, this clone turned up once. V and J are TRBV4-1 and TRBJ2-1, with 8 bases aligning to TRBD2. Germline CDR1 MGHRA, CDR2 YSYEKL. Trimming cost V 4 bases and J 7 bases; bases outside gene matches: 6. The CDR3 consists of 14 residues. Written as DNA, the CDR3 is TGCGCCAGCAGCCGAGTGACTAGCGCAAATGAGCAGTTCTTC. Its translation: CASSRVTSANEQFF.

This chain uses TRBV5-1 with TRBJ2-7; TRBD2 aligns across 11 bases. Germline V gene data show CDR1 as SGHRS and CDR2 as YFSETQ. The CDR3 length is 16 residues. With 3 bases clipped from V and 7 bases from J, the junction kept 12 bases outside the gene matches. The CDR3 spells CASSSRLAGGPGEQYF. The CDR3 DNA reads as TGCGCCAGCAGCTCCCGATTAGCGGGAGGGCCTGGAGAGCAGTACTTC.